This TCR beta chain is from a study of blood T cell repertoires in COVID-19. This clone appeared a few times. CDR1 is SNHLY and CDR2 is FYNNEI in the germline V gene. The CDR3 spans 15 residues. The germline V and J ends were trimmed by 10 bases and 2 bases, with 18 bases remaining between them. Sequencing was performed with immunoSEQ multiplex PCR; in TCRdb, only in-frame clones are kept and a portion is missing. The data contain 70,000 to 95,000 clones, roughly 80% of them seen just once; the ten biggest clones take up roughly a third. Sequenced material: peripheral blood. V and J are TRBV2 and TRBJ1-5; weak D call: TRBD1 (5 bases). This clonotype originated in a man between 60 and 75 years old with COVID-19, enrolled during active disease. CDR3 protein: CATTTGGVGNQPQHF. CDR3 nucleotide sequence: TGTGCCACCACAACGGGGGGGGTTGGCAATCAGCCCCAGCATTTT.